Below are 21 T cell receptor beta chains sequenced from a single sample in a study of cytomegalovirus exposure and HLA in healthy donors. Use of 60 Vbeta and 13 Jbeta primers characterized the PCR. Clones were read by immunoSEQ multiplex PCR, and TCRdb kept only the in-frame ones, dropping some. Found here are some 200,000 clones, about 70% of them singletons; the top ten hold 1.5% to 2%. The source material was PBMCs. The receptors shown here come from a woman in her 30s in good health and CMV-seronegative.

V gene TRBV4-2 combines with J gene TRBJ1-2; unclear D gene. The CDR3 totals 17 residues. In germline, CDR1 is LGHNA, CDR2 YNFKEQ. Deletions cut 2 bases from V and 5 bases from J, with 21 bases between. DNA of the CDR3: TGTGCCAGCAGCCAAAAAGCCGGGGTTTTTGGACGGTATGGCTACACCTTC. Translated, it gives CASSQKAGVFGRYGYTF.

V and J are TRBV7-9 and TRBJ2-5, with D possibly being TRBD1 (6 bases). Trimming stripped 4 bases from V and 2 bases from J, with 11 bases between. Germline CDR1 is SEHNR and CDR2 is FQNEAQ (reference sequence). The CDR3 runs 14 residues. CDR3 DNA: TGTGCCAGCAGCTCCTTGGGACAACAAGAGACCCAGTACTTC. Translating gives CASSSLGQQETQYF.

The CDR3, as DNA: TGTGCCAGCAGTAGGACAGTGCCTACTAATGAAAAACTGTTTTTT. The encoded protein is CASSRTVPTNEKLFF. This chain links TRBV6-1 with TRBJ1-4; TRBD1 might be the D (6 bases). The CDR3 contains 15 residues. Trimming cost V 5 bases and J 2 bases, with 12 bases left between them. Germline CDR1 is MNHNS and CDR2 is SASEGT.

This chain uses TRBV6-1 with TRBJ2-7, with D uncertain. V was shortened by 8 bases and J by 2 bases, with 13 bases between the two germline ends. CDR1 is MNHNS and CDR2 is SASEGT in the germline V gene. The CDR3 is 13 amino acids. The CDR3 DNA reads TGTGCCAGCTTTGAGAGGAGAGCCTACGAGCAGTACTTC. As protein: CASFERRAYEQYF.

This chain links TRBV27 with TRBJ2-7; 8 bases are a match to TRBD2. Unmatched junction bases numbered 6, after V lost 6 bases and J lost 2 bases. The CDR3 runs to 14 residues. Germline loops: CDR1 MNHEY, CDR2 SMNVEV (reference sequence). The CDR3 sequence is CASSYSGGTYEQYF. The CDR3 nucleotides read TGTGCCAGCAGCTACAGCGGGGGTACCTACGAGCAGTACTTC.

This sequence joins TRBV28 and TRBJ2-1, with 9 bases identical to TRBD1. CDR1 MDHEN and CDR2 SYDVKM come from the germline V gene. The CDR3 has 16 amino acids. With V trimmed by 4 bases and J by 8 bases, 12 bases remained unmatched. This CDR3 is CASSSPGTGLVYEQFF. CDR3 DNA sequence: TGTGCCAGCAGTTCCCCCGGGACAGGGTTGGTCTATGAGCAGTTCTTC. Drawing the rest from reference TRBV28 and TRBJ2-1, the complete variable domain is DVKVTQSSRYLVKRTGEKVFLECVQDMDHENMFWYRQDPGLGLRLIYFSYDVKMKEKGDIPEGYSVSREKKERFSLILESASTNQTSMYLCASSSPGTGLVYEQFFGPGTRLTVL.

This clone occurred a few times. DNA of the CDR3: TGTGCCAGTAGTATAGTTCCTAGCGGAGTAATAGATGAGCAGTTCTTC. Residues: CASSIVPSGVIDEQFF. This chain joins TRBV19 and TRBJ2-1, with 7 bases aligning to TRBD2. The trim removed 1 base at V and 8 bases at J, leaving 11 bases unmatched. CDR1 LNHDA and CDR2 SQIVND come from the germline V gene (reference sequence). This CDR3 has 16 residues.

This clone has more than one count but fewer than ten. V usage is TRBV5-6 and J usage is TRBJ2-7; TRBD1 agrees at 11 bases. Trimming cost V 2 bases and J 9 bases; bases outside gene matches: 7. The CDR3 is made up of 14 amino acids. Germline V gene sequence: CDR1 SGHDT, CDR2 YYEEEE. CDR3 nucleotides: TGTGCCAGCAGCTTCTTATCCGGGACAGGGGGGCAGTACTTC. It translates to CASSFLSGTGGQYF.

The chain joins TRBV30 to TRBJ2-3, with TRBD2 as a possible D gene (5 bases). V lost 1 base to trimming and J lost 0 bases, with 11 bases between them. CDR1 and CDR2 from the germline V gene are GTSNPN and SVGIG (reference sequence). The CDR3 contains 15 residues. The CDR3: CAWSALSGSTDTQYF. The CDR3 nucleotides are TGTGCCTGGAGTGCCCTAAGCGGCAGCACAGATACGCAGTATTTT.

The chain links TRBV7-9 to TRBJ2-5, with 8 bases lining up with TRBD1. After removal of 5 bases from V and 1 base from J, the junction contained 9 bases not matched to a gene. Germline CDR1 is SEHNR and CDR2 is FQNEAQ (reference sequence). This CDR3 comprises 16 residues. The CDR3 loop is CASSDLDRGFQETQYF. DNA for the CDR3: TGTGCCAGCAGCGACCTCGACAGGGGATTCCAAGAGACCCAGTACTTC.

This clone was seen only a few times. This chain joins TRBV7-2 and TRBJ1-2; D might be TRBD1 (6 bases). Trimming left V 5 bases short and J 3 bases short, with 16 bases between. This CDR3 comprises 15 residues. The germline gives CDR1 SGHTA, CDR2 FQGNSA. The CDR3 is CASSPNPRGDYGYTF. Here the CDR3 DNA reads TGTGCCAGCAGCCCCAACCCCAGGGGAGACTATGGCTACACCTTC.

This chain links TRBV30 with TRBJ2-3, with 8 bases lining up with TRBD2. Germline trimming cut 5 bases from V and 4 bases from J; bases unmatched to any gene: 14. Germline CDR1 reads GTSNPN; CDR2 reads SVGIG (reference sequence). There are 16 residues in the CDR3. The CDR3 region is CAWQDGAGGLSDTQYF. The CDR3 DNA sequence: TGTGCCTGGCAAGATGGGGCGGGAGGTCTTTCAGATACGCAGTATTTT.

CDR3 in DNA: TGTGCCAGCAGTTACGCCGGGACAGGAGGAAGAAACACCATATATTTT. The encoded protein is CASSYAGTGGRNTIYF. J is TRBJ1-3 and V is TRBV6-5; the match to TRBD1 covers 8 bases. The V and J ends lost 2 bases and 5 bases, in that order; junction bases with no gene match: 8. The V gene's germline CDR1 is MNHEY and CDR2 SVGAGI. This CDR3 region has 16 residues.

This clone has more than one count but fewer than ten. This sequence joins TRBV6-1 and TRBJ1-2; TRBD1 might be the D (6 bases). The germline gives CDR1 MNHNS, CDR2 SASEGT. Between the trimmed V and J ends, which lost 8 bases and 5 bases, there was a span of 18 bases. CDR3 length: 14 amino acids. As DNA, the CDR3 is TGTGCCAGCCTTATTCCCGGGACACAGTATGGCTACACCTTC. Translation gives CASLIPGTQYGYTF.

The chain recombines TRBV10-1 with TRBJ2-3; D perhaps matches TRBD1 (5 bases). With 2 bases removed from V and 5 bases from J, the gap between germline ends came to 17 bases. CDR3 size: 16 residues. Germline V gene lookup returns CDR1 WNHNN and CDR2 SYGVQD (reference sequence). This CDR3 is CASSEQGYSLEDTQYF. The CDR3 DNA follows: TGCGCCAGCAGTGAGCAGGGTTACTCCCTCGAAGATACGCAGTATTTT.

The chain links TRBV7-2 to TRBJ2-2; 15 nucleotides agree with TRBD2. J was trimmed by 7 bases and V by 4 bases; bases with no gene match: 10. CDR1 and CDR2 from the germline V gene are SGHTA and FQGNSA. This CDR3 is built from 18 residues. This chain's CDR3 is CASSWPRTSGRAVGELFF. In DNA, the CDR3 is TGTGCCAGCAGCTGGCCTAGGACTAGCGGGAGGGCCGTCGGGGAGCTGTTTTTT.

V and J are TRBV9 and TRBJ1-5; 7 bases map to TRBD1. J was trimmed by 7 bases and V by 4 bases; bases with no gene match: 26. The CDR3 has 20 amino acids. Germline V lookup: CDR1 SGDLS, CDR2 YYNGEE. For the CDR3, the DNA is TGTGCCAGCAGCCCAGTAATCCACAATACCAATCAACAGGGGTGGCAGCCCCAGCATTTT. It encodes CASSPVIHNTNQQGWQPQHF. The variable domain in full, with the rest retrieved from reference TRBV9 and TRBJ1-5, is DSGVTQTPKHLITATGQRVTLRCSPRSGDLSVYWYQQSLDQGLQFLIQYYNGEERAKGNILERFSAQQFPDLHSELNLSSLELGDSALYFCASSPVIHNTNQQGWQPQHFGDGTRLSIL.

The rearrangement uses TRBV14 and TRBJ1-5; D may be TRBD1 (5 bases). Germline V CDR1 and CDR2: SGHDN, FVKESK. The CDR3 sequence is 21 residues long. Trimming stripped 0 bases from V and 0 bases from J, with 24 bases between. The CDR3 coding sequence is TGTGCCAGCAGCCAAGAGGGGGGATCAGCCCCGGTAGTGTATAGCAATCAGCCCCAGCATTTT. Encoded protein: CASSQEGGSAPVVYSNQPQHF.

CDR3 sequence (DNA): TGCGCCAGCAGCTTGGGACAGATGAACACTGAAGCTTTCTTT. Residues: CASSLGQMNTEAFF. The J gene is TRBJ1-1, the V gene TRBV5-1, with D possibly TRBD1 on 5 matching bases. Germline CDR1 is SGHRS and CDR2 is YFSETQ. CDR3 length: 14 amino acids. Trimming shortened V by 0 bases and J by 0 bases, and 6 bases separated the two germline ends.

In DNA, the CDR3 is TGTGCCTGGAGTCCCGGGACAGGGGGTTTCGGCGGGGAGCTGTTTTTT. This sequence encodes CAWSPGTGGFGGELFF. V is TRBV30 and J is TRBJ2-2, with 11 nucleotides matching TRBD1. CDR3 length: 16 residues. Germline lookup yields CDR1 GTSNPN and CDR2 SVGIG (reference sequence). J was trimmed by 7 bases and V by 2 bases; bases with no gene match: 9.

The chain uses TRBV7-9 and TRBJ1-2, with TRBD1 matching over 8 bases. V was pared by 5 bases and J by 8 bases, with 13 bases of the junction left unmatched. Per germline, CDR1 SEHNR and CDR2 FQNEAQ (reference sequence). This CDR3 has 15 amino acids. The CDR3 is CASSPGQGRIGGYTF. The CDR3, as DNA: TGTGCCAGCAGCCCTGGACAGGGTCGAATTGGAGGCTACACCTTC.